The clone carrying this T cell receptor beta chain has only a few counts. The data originate from a study of blood T cell repertoires in COVID-19. The overall study: Sites in the United States, Italy and Spain provided acute and convalescent COVID-19 samples.

Seattle researchers signed up patients amid active infection and tracked them longitudinally. As handled by the study authors: Quantification of nucleated cells was approximated via reference gene primer amplification. The assay was immunoSEQ multiplex PCR, and TCRdb's table has in-frame clones only and misses some. That table supplies the V and J calls and clone size; D and trimming were determined from the DNA. This table has some 260,000 clones, around nine tenths appearing once. The clonotype originates from a woman aged 70-85 years with COVID-19, enrolled during active disease. Material: peripheral blood.

The chain's CDR3 is CASSIKGLTYEQYF. The CDR3 bases are TGTGCCAGTAGTATCAAGGGACTAACATACGAGCAGTACTTC. The genes are TRBV19 and TRBJ2-7, with TRBD2 matching over 7 bases. Germline CDR1 and CDR2: LNHDA and SQIVND (reference sequence). V lost 3 bases to trimming and J lost 4 bases; unmatched junction nucleotides: 6. The CDR3 totals 14 residues.